These 28 T cell receptor beta chains originate from one sample sequenced in a study of spatial heterogeneity in lung cancer. The time point is: sample taken at primary tumor resection. No antigen is known for these receptors. From the 5' RACE reads, TCRdb called clonotypes with MiXCR, one entry per CDR3 protein. The sample lists thousands of distinct CDR3 sequences, approximately 5% occurring once. Study findings and constraints: Tracking of tumor mutation counts was seen in expanded intratumoral alpha and beta TCR counts.

The sequencing here drew on lung tumor tissue, taken at surgery. These receptors were taken from a female donor with early-stage non-small cell lung cancer.

This chain joins TRBV4-3 and TRBJ2-1, with D possibly being TRBD2 (6 bases). Germline lookup yields CDR1 LGHNA and CDR2 YSLEER. The CDR3 sequence is 15 residues long. V lost 4 bases and J lost 10, with 20 bases in between. DNA of the CDR3: TGCGCCAGCAGCCTGGGAGCGGGCGGGGTCGGGGAGCAGTTCTTC. Its protein is CASSLGAGGVGEQFF.

This clonotype appeared a few times. The rearrangement joins TRBV7-8 to TRBJ2-7; D might be TRBD1 (5 bases). The CDR3 consists of 13 residues. Looked up from germline, CDR1 is SGHVS and CDR2 is FQNEAQ. V lost 7 bases and J 3 bases, leaving 13 bases between the germline ends. CDR3 bases: TGTGCCAGCACCCCGGACACCGACTACGAGCAGTACTTC. Residues: CASTPDTDYEQYF.

The rearrangement joins TRBV27 to TRBJ2-1; possibly TRBD2 for D (6 bases). This CDR3 contains 14 residues. Per germline, CDR1 MNHEY and CDR2 SMNVEV (reference sequence). V lost 2 bases and J lost 4, with 9 bases in between. This CDR3 reads CASSLGEVYNEQFF. CDR3 nucleotides: TGTGCCAGCAGTTTAGGGGAGGTTTACAATGAGCAGTTCTTC.

The sample holds many counts of this clonotype. This chain links TRBV12-3 or TRBV12-4 with TRBJ1-1; TRBD1 agrees at 9 bases. The V gene end was trimmed by 0 bases and the J gene end by 10 bases; junction bases not matched to a gene: 9. The CDR3 contains 15 residues. CDR3 DNA sequence: TGTGCCAGCAGTTTAGCCGGAACAGGGGGCGGTCGAGCTTTCTTT. It is translated as CASSLAGTGGGRAFF.

This clonotype was detected many times. The chain links TRBV7-2 to TRBJ2-3; D unresolved. Trimming took 5 bases from V and 6 from J, leaving 9 bases between them. This CDR3 has 12 amino acids. In germline, CDR1 is SGHTA, CDR2 FQGNSA. The CDR3 protein is CASSPTWDTQYF. The CDR3 bases are TGTGCCAGCAGCCCAACTTGGGATACGCAGTATTTT.

V is TRBV10-3 and J is TRBJ2-1, with a weak D call TRBD2 (6 bases). In germline, CDR1 is ENHRY, CDR2 SYGVKD. The CDR3 has 13 amino acids. Trimming removed 2 bases from V and 6 bases from J, with 8 bases in between. The CDR3 here is CAISEATSNEQFF. In DNA, the CDR3 is TGTGCCATCAGTGAGGCGACTAGCAATGAGCAGTTCTTC.

This clonotype was recorded at least ten times. CDR3 DNA sequence: TGTGCCAGCAGCTTAGTTGCGGGAAGTACAGAGACCCAGTACTTC. Translation gives CASSLVAGSTETQYF. This rearrangement joins TRBV7-9 to TRBJ2-5, with a weak D call TRBD2 (6 bases). V was shortened by 1 base and J by 4 bases, with 13 bases between the two germline ends. This CDR3 is built from 15 residues. CDR1 and CDR2 from the germline V gene are SEHNR and FQNEAQ (reference sequence).

This clonotype is labeled as medium-sized (0.01 to 0.1%). The rearrangement uses TRBV30 and TRBJ1-6; the match to TRBD1 covers 7 bases. Germline V gene sequence: CDR1 GTSNPN, CDR2 SVGIG (reference sequence). CDR3 size: 12 residues. V shed 4 bases, J shed 9 bases, and the junction held 3 bases outside the gene matches. CDR3 DNA sequence: TGTGCCTGGAACAGGGGAGTTTCACCCCTCCACTTT. Translating gives CAWNRGVSPLHF.

Of note for this clonotype: Possible read error: a much larger clone is one base away. The chain employs TRBV5-1 and TRBJ2-3; the match to TRBD2 covers 7 bases. Germline loops: CDR1 SGHRS, CDR2 YFSETQ. With 1 base clipped from V and 4 bases from J, the junction kept 9 bases outside the gene matches. The CDR3 totals 16 residues. The CDR3: CASSLKRGSSADTQYF. The DNA for the CDR3 is TGCGCCAGCAGCTTGAAGCGGGGATCTAGCGCAGATACGCAGTATTTT.

This clonotype is labeled as medium-sized. This sequence joins TRBV6-5 and TRBJ1-1; D remains ambiguous. This CDR3 spans 11 amino acids. CDR1 MNHEY and CDR2 SVGAGI come from the germline V gene. V was clipped by 5 bases and J by 5 bases, with 6 bases between them. The CDR3 sequence is CASSRGTEAFF. CDR3 DNA sequence: TGTGCCAGCAGTCGTGGGACTGAAGCTTTCTTT.

By share, this clonotype ranks as medium-sized. The chain links TRBV6-1 to TRBJ2-6; the D is unclear. The ends were cut back, 3 bases at V and 0 bases at J, with 12 bases in the middle. Per germline, CDR1 MNHNS and CDR2 SASEGT. The CDR3 is 17 residues long. The CDR3 loop reads CASSDLQYLSGANVLTF. As DNA, the CDR3 is TGTGCCAGCAGTGATTTGCAGTACCTCTCTGGGGCCAACGTCCTGACTTTC.

A word on this clonotype: It may be a read error: a sequence one base away is much more abundant. The rearrangement links TRBV2 to TRBJ2-3, with unresolved D. The CDR3 spans 12 residues. Between the trimmed V and J ends, which lost 6 bases and 2 bases, there was a span of 6 bases. Germline V gives CDR1 SNHLY, CDR2 FYNNEI. CDR3 residues: CASRSDTDTQYF. The CDR3 DNA reads as TGTGCCAGCAGAAGCGACACAGATACGCAGTATTTT.

This clonotype has ten or more counts. V is TRBV27 and J is TRBJ2-7; D gene unclear. The CDR3 is 11 amino acids. Looked up from germline, CDR1 is MNHEY and CDR2 is SMNVEV (reference sequence). Trimming shortened V by 3 bases and J by 6 bases, and 6 bases separated the two germline ends. CDR3 sequence reads: CASSLGPEQYF. Here the CDR3 DNA reads TGTGCCAGCAGTTTGGGCCCCGAGCAGTACTTC.

This clonotype was recorded many times. The chain carries TRBV7-9 and TRBJ1-6; TRBD1 matches at 7 bases. The CDR3 loop spans 14 amino acids. The germline V gene has CDR1 SEHNR and CDR2 FQNEAQ (reference sequence). V shed 7 bases, J shed 7 bases, and the junction held 7 bases outside the gene matches. The CDR3 DNA is TGTGCCAGCACTCAAGACAGGGAGAATTCACCCCTCCACTTT. This encodes CASTQDRENSPLHF. Full variable domain (outside the CDR3, taken from reference TRBV7-9 and TRBJ1-6): DTGVSQNPRHKITKRGQNVTFRCDPISEHNRLYWYRQTLGQGPEFLTYFQNEAQLEKSRLLSDRFSAERPKGSFSTLEIQRTEQGDSAMYLCASTQDRENSPLHFGNGTRLTVT.

Many counts were recorded for this clonotype. The gene calls are TRBV3-1 and TRBJ2-7, with D perhaps TRBD1 or TRBD2 (5 bases each). Trimming stripped 3 bases from V and 3 bases from J, with 12 bases between. Germline CDR1 is LGHDT and CDR2 is YNNKEL (reference sequence). This CDR3 contains 14 residues. CDR3 in amino acids: CASSHGTSDYEQYF. CDR3 coding DNA: TGTGCCAGCAGCCACGGGACCTCTGACTACGAGCAGTACTTC.

This clonotype was recorded at least ten times. V and J are TRBV30 and TRBJ1-1; D is undetermined. CDR1 and CDR2 (germline): GTSNPN, SVGIG (reference sequence). The CDR3 is 14 amino acids. V dropped 2 bases and J dropped 0 bases, with 10 bases sitting between them. CDR3 protein: CAWSPTSLNTEAFF. Written as DNA, the CDR3 is TGTGCCTGGAGTCCTACTAGCCTGAACACTGAAGCTTTCTTT.

This clonotype was seen at least ten times. The CDR3 loop reads CASSPTLQRTYEQYF. The CDR3 nucleotides are TGTGCCAGCAGTCCGACTCTCCAGCGAACCTACGAGCAGTACTTC. This chain connects TRBV12-3 or TRBV12-4 to TRBJ2-7; no clear D gene. V was clipped by 5 bases and J by 2 bases, with 16 bases between them. The CDR3 spans 15 residues.

This clonotype was seen repeatedly, ten times or more. This chain joins TRBV20-1 and TRBJ2-5; D is possibly TRBD1 (6 bases). Germline lookup yields CDR1 DFQATT and CDR2 SNEGSKA (reference sequence). Trimming cost V 0 bases and J 3 bases, with 8 bases left between them. The CDR3 loop spans 13 amino acids. CDR3 residues: CSARDWTEETQYF. The CDR3 DNA reads TGCAGTGCTAGAGATTGGACAGAAGAGACCCAGTACTTC.

This clonotype was seen many times. The rearrangement links TRBV20-1 to TRBJ1-2; D ambiguous. V lost 6 bases and J 4 bases, leaving 15 bases between the germline ends. Looked up from germline, CDR1 is DFQATT and CDR2 is SNEGSKA (reference sequence). The CDR3 runs 13 residues. CDR3: CSAERGRSYGYTF. CDR3 bases: TGCAGTGCCGAGCGGGGTCGCAGCTATGGCTACACCTTC.

This clonotype was recorded at least ten times. The chain is built from TRBV12-3 or TRBV12-4 and TRBJ2-1, with D maybe TRBD1 (6 bases). CDR3 length: 15 amino acids. Deletions cut 2 bases from V and 0 bases from J, with 8 bases between. The DNA for the CDR3 is TGTGCCAGCAGTTTACAGGGGAGCTCCTACAATGAGCAGTTCTTC. Encoded protein: CASSLQGSSYNEQFF.

In this sample, this clonotype turned up many times. V usage is TRBV7-2 and J usage is TRBJ2-3; perhaps TRBD2 as D (6 bases). This CDR3 is built from 15 residues. The germline V gene encodes CDR1 SGHTA and CDR2 FQGNSA. V was trimmed by 5 bases and J by 3 bases, leaving 15 bases between them. The CDR3 spells CASSLLSGVTDTQYF. In DNA, the CDR3 is TGTGCCAGCAGCCTCCTCTCGGGGGTAACAGATACGCAGTATTTT.

This clonotype has at least ten counts. The chain recombines TRBV7-8 with TRBJ2-5, with 8 positions matching TRBD1. The germline CDR1 and CDR2 sequences are SGHVS and FQNEAQ. The trim removed 6 bases at V and 5 bases at J, leaving 8 bases unmatched. The CDR3 has 14 amino acids. The CDR3 region is CASSSRGRGETQYF. The CDR3, as DNA: TGTGCCAGCAGTTCCAGGGGGCGAGGGGAGACCCAGTACTTC.

Remarks on this clonotype: The junction differs from germline at one of its ends, possibly a read error. The rearrangement links TRBV20-1 to TRBJ2-1; D is unresolved. Germline CDR1 and CDR2: DFQATT and SNEGSKA (reference sequence). This CDR3 comprises 14 residues. The CDR3 bases are TGCAGTGCTAGCAGTCAGAGCTCCCACAATGAGCAGTTCTTC. Its translation: CSASSQSSHNEQFF.

This clonotype was seen a handful of times. The chain is built from TRBV19 and TRBJ1-2; 7 bases are a match to TRBD1. This CDR3 region has 15 residues. The ends lost 6 bases at V and 3 bases at J; junction bases unmatched: 10. The germline gives CDR1 LNHDA, CDR2 SQIVND (reference sequence). The CDR3 reads CASSPLGDRDYGYTF. CDR3 in DNA: TGTGCCAGTAGCCCCTTGGGTGACAGGGACTATGGCTACACCTTC.

In its sample, this clonotype was seen many times. The gene calls are TRBV28 and TRBJ2-2; tentative D call: TRBD1 (6 bases). The CDR3 consists of 14 residues. Deletions cut 6 bases from V and 5 bases from J, with 13 bases between. Per the germline V gene, CDR1 is MDHEN and CDR2 is SYDVKM. In nucleotides, the CDR3 is TGTGCCAGCAGCAGGACAGCTATTACCGGGGAGCTGTTTTTT. As protein: CASSRTAITGELFF.

In its sample, this clonotype was seen many times. J is TRBJ2-6 and V is TRBV6-2 or TRBV6-3, with 11 nucleotides matching TRBD1. V lost 6 bases to trimming and J lost 1 base; unmatched junction nucleotides: 8. Germline CDR1 and CDR2: MNHEY and SVGEGT. The CDR3 extends over 18 amino acids. DNA of the CDR3: TGTGCCAGCAGCCGAACCGGACAGGGGGCTTCTGGGGCCAACGTCCTGACTTTC. Its protein is CASSRTGQGASGANVLTF.

This clonotype was recorded at least ten times. The V gene is TRBV10-2, the J gene TRBJ1-1; D remains ambiguous. The V end lost 7 bases, the J end lost 6 bases, and 6 bases lay between the germline ends. This CDR3 spans 10 amino acids. Germline V gene data show CDR1 as WSHSY and CDR2 as SAAADI. The CDR3 DNA reads as TGCGCCAGCATGTCAGCTGAAGCTTTCTTT. This encodes CASMSAEAFF.

A few counts support this clonotype. The rearrangement links TRBV5-5 to TRBJ2-7; the match to TRBD1 covers 9 bases. The CDR3 covers 14 residues. Germline V gene data show CDR1 as SGHKS and CDR2 as YYEKEE (reference sequence). The junction had 9 bases not matched to a gene; V was cut back by 2 bases and J by 9 bases. Here the CDR3 reads CASSFEGTGHGQYF. CDR3 DNA sequence: TGTGCCAGCAGCTTTGAAGGGACAGGGCATGGGCAGTACTTC.